The 21 T cell receptor beta chains reported below all come from one sample, sequenced in a study of CD8 T cells in Susac syndrome. RNA in amounts of roughly 0.45 to 1 ug was reverse transcribed with random hexamers. A single record per CDR3 protein comes from TCRdb applying MiXCR to the immunoSEQ multiplex PCR reads. The sample shows about 180,000 distinct CDR3 sequences, roughly 96% of them seen only once. Material for sequencing was CD8+ T cells from PBMCs. Every receptor here comes from a human donor with multiple sclerosis.

This chain uses TRBV7-8 with TRBJ1-2; a weak D match, TRBD1 (5 bases). Germline CDR1 SGHVS, CDR2 FQNEAQ. This CDR3 contains 12 residues. With 1 base removed from V and 8 bases from J, the gap between germline ends came to 8 bases. This chain's CDR3 is CASSLGDRGYTF. CDR3 sequence (DNA): TGTGCCAGCAGCTTAGGGGACCGAGGCTACACCTTC.

This CDR3 is CSVRPTDDYEQYF. The CDR3, as DNA: TGCAGCGTCCGACCAACGGACGACTACGAGCAGTACTTC. The chain carries TRBV29-1 and TRBJ2-7; D unclear. Between the trimmed V and J ends, which lost 6 bases and 3 bases, there was a span of 15 bases. CDR1 and CDR2 (germline): SQVTM, ANQGSEA. The CDR3 runs to 13 residues.

This chain uses TRBV2 with TRBJ2-3; 11 bases are a match to TRBD2. CDR3 length: 16 residues. V lost 5 bases to trimming and J lost 2 bases; unmatched junction nucleotides: 6. Germline values: CDR1 SNHLY, CDR2 FYNNEI. CDR3 sequence reads: CASSLAGGPYTDTQYF. CDR3 DNA: TGTGCCAGCAGTTTAGCGGGAGGGCCCTACACAGATACGCAGTATTTT.

The rearrangement uses TRBV7-3 and TRBJ2-3; D tentatively reads TRBD1 or TRBD2 (5 bases each). The CDR3 length is 18 residues. The germline CDR1 and CDR2 sequences are SGHTA and FQGTGA. Trimming removed 6 bases at V and 0 bases at J, with 22 bases between. CDR3 residues: CASSYGASDSTSTDTQYF. The CDR3 region has the DNA TGTGCCAGCAGTTACGGGGCGTCAGACAGCACTAGCACAGATACGCAGTATTTT. Combining the CDR3 with reference TRBV7-3 and TRBJ2-3 gives the whole variable domain GAGVSQTPSNKVTEKGKYVELRCDPISGHTALYWYRQSLGQGPEFLIYFQGTGAADDSGLPNDRFFAVRPEGSVSTLKIQRTERGDSAVYLCASSYGASDSTSTDTQYFGPGTRLTVL.

CDR3 protein: CATGTEGSLPSLHEQFF. In DNA form, the CDR3 reads TGTGCCACCGGGACAGAGGGATCCCTCCCCTCCCTCCATGAGCAGTTCTTC. The V call is TRBV12-3 or TRBV12-4, the J call TRBJ2-1; 7 nucleotides agree with TRBD1. The CDR3 sequence is 17 residues long. V was pared by 10 bases and J by 8 bases, with 23 bases of the junction left unmatched.

The chain has TRBV5-1 and TRBJ2-3; D is unclear. In germline, CDR1 is SGHRS, CDR2 YFSETQ. The CDR3 totals 14 residues. Deletions cut 8 bases from V and 3 bases from J, with 16 bases between. The CDR3 DNA reads as TGCGCCAGTCTTCGGGCTAACCCTACAGATACGCAGTATTTT. Amino acids: CASLRANPTDTQYF.

The chain joins TRBV19 to TRBJ1-2; no reliable D call. CDR1 LNHDA and CDR2 SQIVND come from the germline V gene (reference sequence). The CDR3 covers 10 residues. V was cut by 8 bases and J by 7 bases, with 8 bases left in between. The CDR3: CASFWGGYTF. The CDR3 DNA reads TGTGCCAGTTTTTGGGGTGGCTACACCTTC. The whole variable domain, filled in from reference TRBV19 and TRBJ1-2, reads DGGITQSPKYLFRKEGQNVTLSCEQNLNHDAMYWYRQDPGQGLRLIYYSQIVNDFQKGDIAEGYSVSREKKESFPLTVTSAQKNPTAFYLCASFWGGYTFGSGTRLTVV.

The chain couples TRBV27 to TRBJ2-7, with 9 bases aligning to TRBD2. The CDR3 consists of 13 residues. CDR1 is MNHEY and CDR2 is SMNVEV in the germline V gene (reference sequence). Losses at the gene ends were 3 bases for V and 6 bases for J; bases not matched to a gene: 3. The CDR3 nucleotides read TGTGCCAGCAGTTTTAGCGGGAGTCGCGAGCAGTACTTC. This codes for CASSFSGSREQYF.

V gene TRBV9 combines with J gene TRBJ1-3; a weak D match, TRBD1 (6 bases). V was cut by 4 bases and J by 0 bases, with 14 bases left in between. Germline V gene data show CDR1 as SGDLS and CDR2 as YYNGEE. This CDR3 contains 16 residues. The CDR3 spells CASSSRTDRSGNTIYF. The CDR3 DNA reads as TGTGCCAGCAGCTCCCGGACAGACCGCTCTGGAAACACCATATATTTT.

The chain recombines TRBV20-1 with TRBJ1-2; no reliable D call. The CDR3 runs to 10 residues. Trimming left V 3 bases short and J 13 bases short, with 12 bases between. The germline V gene encodes CDR1 DFQATT and CDR2 SNEGSKA (reference sequence). In DNA, the CDR3 is TGCAGTGCTAGCCCACACGTCGGCACCTTC. Its translation: CSASPHVGTF.

This chain joins TRBV20-1 and TRBJ1-1; maybe TRBD1 (6 bases). The CDR3 extends over 18 amino acids. V lost 2 bases and J 1 base, leaving 23 bases between the germline ends. Germline CDR1 and CDR2: DFQATT and SNEGSKA (reference sequence). In DNA, the CDR3 is TGCAGTGCTAGATCGGCTTTGGGGGCTGGTCCGGAGAACACTGAAGCTTTCTTT. This translates into CSARSALGAGPENTEAFF.

The V gene is TRBV2, the J gene TRBJ2-7; the D gene is possibly TRBD1 (6 bases). V lost 3 bases, J lost 5 bases, and 14 bases lay in between. This CDR3 is 14 amino acids long. The germline CDR1 and CDR2 sequences are SNHLY and FYNNEI. The CDR3 protein is CASSEVGRGHEQYF. The CDR3 DNA sequence: TGTGCCAGCAGTGAGGTGGGCAGGGGCCACGAGCAGTACTTC.

This chain links TRBV12-3 or TRBV12-4 with TRBJ2-5; D ambiguous. This CDR3 is built from 14 residues. The V end was cut by 5 bases, the J end by 4 bases, with 14 bases between. DNA of the CDR3: TGTGCCAGCAGTCCTGCGACCGTGGGAGAGACCCAGTACTTC. It codes for CASSPATVGETQYF.

This sequence joins TRBV29-1 and TRBJ2-7; 10 positions agree with TRBD2. The junction had 7 bases not matched to a gene; V was cut back by 0 bases and J by 2 bases. This CDR3 is 16 amino acids long. Germline-derived CDR1 and CDR2 are SQVTM and ANQGSEA. CDR3 DNA: TGCAGCGTTGAAGAATGGGGAGCGGGAGGGACCTACGAGCAGTACTTC. Its protein is CSVEEWGAGGTYEQYF.

The chain uses TRBV4-1 and TRBJ2-5, with D hard to call. The germline V gene encodes CDR1 MGHRA and CDR2 YSYEKL. Trimming took off 3 bases at V and 4 bases at J, with 15 bases between the two ends. This CDR3 has 15 residues. Written as DNA, the CDR3 is TGCGCCAGCAGCCAGACGCTGGCCGCCCCAGAGACCCAGTACTTC. As protein: CASSQTLAAPETQYF.

CDR3 loop: CASSLEGQGLTDTQYF. CDR3 nucleotide sequence: TGTGCCAGCAGCTTGGAGGGACAGGGTCTAACAGATACGCAGTATTTT. The gene calls are TRBV5-8 and TRBJ2-3; 9 nucleotides match TRBD1. V was clipped by 0 bases and J by 3 bases; unmatched bases: 5. There are 16 residues in the CDR3. Germline V lookup: CDR1 SGHTS, CDR2 YDEGEE.

The chain carries TRBV29-1 and TRBJ2-7, with 8 bases matching TRBD1. The CDR3 sequence is 14 residues long. Trimming cost V 6 bases and J 5 bases; bases outside gene matches: 12. Germline V lookup: CDR1 SQVTM, CDR2 ANQGSEA. CDR3 coding DNA: TGCAGCGTCCTCCCCCGGACAGGGAGGAACGAGCAGTACTTC. Translation gives CSVLPRTGRNEQYF.

The chain combines TRBV15 with TRBJ1-1; TRBD1 is a possible D gene (5 bases). The CDR3 runs to 15 residues. Trimming stripped 8 bases from V and 4 bases from J, with 20 bases between. CDR1 is LNHNV and CDR2 is YYDKDF in the germline V gene (reference sequence). CDR3 residues: CATGGTTGYSTEAFF. For the CDR3, the DNA is TGTGCCACCGGGGGTACAACGGGGTACAGCACTGAAGCTTTCTTT.

The V gene is TRBV20-1, the J gene TRBJ1-2; 9 nucleotides match TRBD1. This CDR3 region has 13 residues. V lost 2 bases, J lost 8 bases, and 6 bases stayed unmatched. CDR1 DFQATT and CDR2 SNEGSKA come from the germline V gene (reference sequence). The CDR3 region has the DNA TGCAGTGCTAGAAATCTCGGGACAGGGGGCTACACCTTC. Its protein product is CSARNLGTGGYTF.

The chain carries TRBV13 and TRBJ2-1; 7 bases fit TRBD2. This CDR3 spans 16 amino acids. The germline V gene encodes CDR1 PRHDT and CDR2 FYEKMQ (reference sequence). Trimming at V came to 5 bases and at J to 2 bases, leaving 9 bases not matched to a gene. The CDR3 bases are TGTGCCAGCAGCGATATAAGCGGGGAAGCCTACAATGAGCAGTTCTTC. As protein: CASSDISGEAYNEQFF.

The CDR3: CASSGRADYSQFF. For the CDR3, the DNA is TGTGCCAGCAGTGGAAGGGCCGACTACAGCCAGTTCTTC. The chain is built from TRBV13 and TRBJ2-1; tentatively, D is TRBD2 (5 bases). The germline V and J ends were trimmed by 6 bases and 13 bases, with 19 bases remaining between them. The CDR3 runs to 13 residues. Germline assignment: CDR1 PRHDT and CDR2 FYEKMQ (reference sequence).